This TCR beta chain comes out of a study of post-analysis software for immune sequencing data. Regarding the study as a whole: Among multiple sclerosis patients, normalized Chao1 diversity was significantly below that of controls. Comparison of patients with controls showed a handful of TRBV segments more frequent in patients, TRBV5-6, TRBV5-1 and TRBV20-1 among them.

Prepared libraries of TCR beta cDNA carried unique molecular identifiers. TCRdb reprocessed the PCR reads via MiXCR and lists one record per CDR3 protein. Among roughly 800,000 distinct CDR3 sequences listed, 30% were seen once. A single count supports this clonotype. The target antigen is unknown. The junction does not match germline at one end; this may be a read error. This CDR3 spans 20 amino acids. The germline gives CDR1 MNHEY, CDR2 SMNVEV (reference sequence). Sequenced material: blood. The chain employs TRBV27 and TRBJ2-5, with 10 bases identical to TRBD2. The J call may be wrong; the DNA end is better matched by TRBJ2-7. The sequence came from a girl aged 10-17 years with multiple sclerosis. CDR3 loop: CAGSLKVRRAQAGGVHEQYF. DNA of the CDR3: TGTGCCGGCAGTTTAAAGGTCCGGCGGGCTCAAGCGGGAGGGGTCCACGAGCAGTACTTC.